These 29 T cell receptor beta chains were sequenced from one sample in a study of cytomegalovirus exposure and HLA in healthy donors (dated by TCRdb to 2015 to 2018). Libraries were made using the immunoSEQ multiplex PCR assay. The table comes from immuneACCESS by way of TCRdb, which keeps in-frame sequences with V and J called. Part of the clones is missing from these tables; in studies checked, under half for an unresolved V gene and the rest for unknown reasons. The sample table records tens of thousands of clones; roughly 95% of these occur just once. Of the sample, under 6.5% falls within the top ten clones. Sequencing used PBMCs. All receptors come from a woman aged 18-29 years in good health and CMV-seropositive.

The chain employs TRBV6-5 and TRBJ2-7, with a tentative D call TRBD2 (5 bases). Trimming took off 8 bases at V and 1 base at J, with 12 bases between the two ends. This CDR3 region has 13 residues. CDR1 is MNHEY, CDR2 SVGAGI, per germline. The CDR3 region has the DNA TGTGCCAGCCGAAGGTCGGGATCCTACGAGCAGTACTTC. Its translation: CASRRSGSYEQYF.

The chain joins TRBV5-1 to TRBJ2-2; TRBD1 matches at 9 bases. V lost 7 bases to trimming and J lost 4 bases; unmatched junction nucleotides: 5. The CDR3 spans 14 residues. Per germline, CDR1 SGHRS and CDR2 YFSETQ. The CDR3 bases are TGCGCCAGCTCCAAGACAGGGGGCACCGGGGAGCTGTTTTTT. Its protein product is CASSKTGGTGELFF.

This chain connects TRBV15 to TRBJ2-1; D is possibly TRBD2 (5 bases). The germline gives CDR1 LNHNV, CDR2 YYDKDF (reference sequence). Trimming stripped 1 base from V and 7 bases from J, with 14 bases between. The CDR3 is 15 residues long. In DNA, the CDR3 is TGTGCCACCAGCAGAGCCCCGCCTAGGGAGAATGAGCAGTTCTTC. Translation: CATSRAPPRENEQFF.

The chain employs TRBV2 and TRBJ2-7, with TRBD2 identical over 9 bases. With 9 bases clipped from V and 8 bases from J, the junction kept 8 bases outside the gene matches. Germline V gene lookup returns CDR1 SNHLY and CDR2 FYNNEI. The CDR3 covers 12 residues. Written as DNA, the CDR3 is TGTGCCAGGTTCTCAGCGGGAGGAAAGCAGTACTTC. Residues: CARFSAGGKQYF.

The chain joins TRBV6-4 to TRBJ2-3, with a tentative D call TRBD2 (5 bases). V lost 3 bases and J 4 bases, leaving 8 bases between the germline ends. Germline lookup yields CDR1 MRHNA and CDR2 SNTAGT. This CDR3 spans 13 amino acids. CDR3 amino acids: CASSEPGADTQYF. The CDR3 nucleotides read TGTGCCAGCAGTGAACCCGGGGCAGATACGCAGTATTTT.

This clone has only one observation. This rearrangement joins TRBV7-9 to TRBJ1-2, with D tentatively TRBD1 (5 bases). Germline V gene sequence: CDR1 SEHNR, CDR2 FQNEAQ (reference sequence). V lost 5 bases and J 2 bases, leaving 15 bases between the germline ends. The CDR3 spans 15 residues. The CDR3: CASSRGGASNYGYTF. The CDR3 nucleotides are TGTGCCAGCAGCCGAGGAGGGGCGTCGAACTATGGCTACACCTTC.

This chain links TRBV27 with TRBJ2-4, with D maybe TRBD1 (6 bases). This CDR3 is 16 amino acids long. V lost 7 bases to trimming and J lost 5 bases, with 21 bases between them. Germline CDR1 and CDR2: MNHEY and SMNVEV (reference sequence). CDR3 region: CASKDAGDGAQNIQYF. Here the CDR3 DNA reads TGTGCCAGCAAAGATGCAGGGGACGGGGCTCAAAACATTCAGTACTTC.

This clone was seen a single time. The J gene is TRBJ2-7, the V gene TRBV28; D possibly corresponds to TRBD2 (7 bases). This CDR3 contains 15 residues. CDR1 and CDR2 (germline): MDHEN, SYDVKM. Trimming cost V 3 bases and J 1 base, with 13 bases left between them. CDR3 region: CASSLGEGGSYEQYF. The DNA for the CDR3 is TGTGCCAGCAGTTTGGGGGAGGGGGGTTCCTACGAGCAGTACTTC.

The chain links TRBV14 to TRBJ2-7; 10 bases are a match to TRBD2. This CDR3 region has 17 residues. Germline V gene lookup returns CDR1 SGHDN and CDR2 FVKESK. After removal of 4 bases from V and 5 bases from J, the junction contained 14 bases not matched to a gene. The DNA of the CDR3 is TGTGCCAGCAGCCTTCGCGGGGTGCTAGCGGGAGTGGACGAGCAGTACTTC. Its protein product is CASSLRGVLAGVDEQYF. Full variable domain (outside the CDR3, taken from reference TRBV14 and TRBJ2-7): EAGVTQFPSHSVIEKGQTVTLRCDPISGHDNLYWYRRVMGKEIKFLLHFVKESKQDESGMPNNRFLAERTGGTYSTLKVQPAELEDSGVYFCASSLRGVLAGVDEQYFGPGTRLTVT.

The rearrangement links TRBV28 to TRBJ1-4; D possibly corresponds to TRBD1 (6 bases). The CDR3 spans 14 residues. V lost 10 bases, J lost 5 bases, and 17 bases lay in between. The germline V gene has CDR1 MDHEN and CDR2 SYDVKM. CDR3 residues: CATGGGRRNEKLFF. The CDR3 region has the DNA TGTGCCACCGGGGGGGGGCGAAGAAATGAAAAACTGTTTTTT.

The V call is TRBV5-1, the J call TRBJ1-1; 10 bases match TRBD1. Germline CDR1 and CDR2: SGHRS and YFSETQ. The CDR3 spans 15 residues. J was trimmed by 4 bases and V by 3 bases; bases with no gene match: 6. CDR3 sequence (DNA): TGCGCCAGCAGCTCTTGGACAGGGGGAGGCACTGAAGCTTTCTTT. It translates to CASSSWTGGGTEAFF.

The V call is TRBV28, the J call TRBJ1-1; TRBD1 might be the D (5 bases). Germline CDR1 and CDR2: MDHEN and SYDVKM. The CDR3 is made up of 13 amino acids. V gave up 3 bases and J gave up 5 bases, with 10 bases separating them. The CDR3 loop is CASSLGGRTEAFF. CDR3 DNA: TGTGCCAGCAGTTTGGGGGGAAGGACTGAAGCTTTCTTT. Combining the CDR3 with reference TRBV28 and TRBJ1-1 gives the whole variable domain DVKVTQSSRYLVKRTGEKVFLECVQDMDHENMFWYRQDPGLGLRLIYFSYDVKMKEKGDIPEGYSVSREKKERFSLILESASTNQTSMYLCASSLGGRTEAFFGQGTRLTVV.

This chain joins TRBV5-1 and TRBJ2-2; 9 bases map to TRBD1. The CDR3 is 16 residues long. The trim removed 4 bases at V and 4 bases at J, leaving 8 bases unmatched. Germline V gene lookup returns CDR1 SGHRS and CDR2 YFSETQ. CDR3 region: CASSGGTGYGTGELFF. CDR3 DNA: TGCGCCAGCAGCGGGGGGACAGGGTATGGCACCGGGGAGCTGTTTTTT.

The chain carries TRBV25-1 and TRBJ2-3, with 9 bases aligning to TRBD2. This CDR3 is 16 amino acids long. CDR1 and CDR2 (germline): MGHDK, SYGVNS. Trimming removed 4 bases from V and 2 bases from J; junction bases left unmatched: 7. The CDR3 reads CASSAVAGVITDTQYF. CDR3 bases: TGTGCCAGCAGTGCGGTAGCGGGGGTGATCACAGATACGCAGTATTTT.

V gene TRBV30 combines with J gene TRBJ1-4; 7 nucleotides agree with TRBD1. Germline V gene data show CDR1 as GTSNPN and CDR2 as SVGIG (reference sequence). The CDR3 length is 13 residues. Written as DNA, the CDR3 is TGTGGGGGACAGCGAGCAACTAATGAAAAACTGTTTTTT. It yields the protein CGGQRATNEKLFF.

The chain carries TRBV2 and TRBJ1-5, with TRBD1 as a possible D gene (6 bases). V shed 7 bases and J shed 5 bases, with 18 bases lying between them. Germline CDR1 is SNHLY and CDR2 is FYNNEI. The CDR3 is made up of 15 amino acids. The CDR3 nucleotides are TGTGCCAGCAATCCTTCGGCAGGGGATCATCAGCCCCAGCATTTT. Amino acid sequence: CASNPSAGDHQPQHF. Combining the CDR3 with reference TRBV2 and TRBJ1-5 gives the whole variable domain EPEVTQTPSHQVTQMGQEVILRCVPISNHLYFYWYRQILGQKVEFLVSFYNNEISEKSEIFDDQFSVERPDGSNFTLKIRSTKLEDSAMYFCASNPSAGDHQPQHFGDGTRLSIL.

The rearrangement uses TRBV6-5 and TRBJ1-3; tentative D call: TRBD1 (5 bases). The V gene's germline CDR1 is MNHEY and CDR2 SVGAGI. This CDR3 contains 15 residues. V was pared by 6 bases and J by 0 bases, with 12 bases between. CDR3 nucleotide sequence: TGTGCCAGCAGGATGACAGTTAACTCTGGAAACACCATATATTTT. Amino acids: CASRMTVNSGNTIYF.

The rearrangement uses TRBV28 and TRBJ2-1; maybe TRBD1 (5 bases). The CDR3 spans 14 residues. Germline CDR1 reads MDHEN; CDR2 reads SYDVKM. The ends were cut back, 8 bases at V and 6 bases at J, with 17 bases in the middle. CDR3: CASRQSIAFNEQFF. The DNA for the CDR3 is TGTGCCAGCCGACAGTCTATTGCCTTCAATGAGCAGTTCTTC.

Here the CDR3 reads CASSFLSYGYTF. The CDR3 nucleotides are TGTGCCAGCAGCTTCCTCTCCTATGGCTACACCTTC. The chain uses TRBV7-2 and TRBJ1-2; D remains ambiguous. Deletions cut 3 bases from V and 4 bases from J, with 6 bases between. Germline CDR1 SGHTA, CDR2 FQGNSA. The CDR3 is 12 amino acids.

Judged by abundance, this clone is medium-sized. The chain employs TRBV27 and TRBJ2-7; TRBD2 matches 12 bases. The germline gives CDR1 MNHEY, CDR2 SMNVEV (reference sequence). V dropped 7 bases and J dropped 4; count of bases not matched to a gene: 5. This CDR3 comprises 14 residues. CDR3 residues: CASNPSGGVYEQYF. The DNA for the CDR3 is TGTGCCAGCAACCCTAGCGGGGGGGTATACGAGCAGTACTTC.

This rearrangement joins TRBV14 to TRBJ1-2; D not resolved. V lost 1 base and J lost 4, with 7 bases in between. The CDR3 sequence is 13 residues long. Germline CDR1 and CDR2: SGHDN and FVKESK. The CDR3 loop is CASSQGGVYGYTF. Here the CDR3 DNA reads TGTGCCAGCAGCCAAGGCGGAGTCTATGGCTACACCTTC.

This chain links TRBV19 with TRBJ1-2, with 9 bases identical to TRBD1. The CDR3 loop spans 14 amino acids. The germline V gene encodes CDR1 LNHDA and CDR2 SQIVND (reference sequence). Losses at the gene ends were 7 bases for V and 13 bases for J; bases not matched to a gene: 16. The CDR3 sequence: CASTLTRDRVRLTF. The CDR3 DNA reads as TGTGCCAGTACCCTCACCCGGGACAGGGTACGTCTCACCTTC.

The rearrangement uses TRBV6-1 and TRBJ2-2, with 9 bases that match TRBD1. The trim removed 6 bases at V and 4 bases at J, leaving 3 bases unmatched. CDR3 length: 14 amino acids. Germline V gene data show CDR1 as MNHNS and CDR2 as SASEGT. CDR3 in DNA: TGTGCCAGCAGAGGACAGGGGATCACCGGGGAGCTGTTTTTT. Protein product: CASRGQGITGELFF.

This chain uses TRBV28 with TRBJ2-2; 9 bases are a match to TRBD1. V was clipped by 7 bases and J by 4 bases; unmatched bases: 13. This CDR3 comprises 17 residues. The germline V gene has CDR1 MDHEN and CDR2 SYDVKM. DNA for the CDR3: TGTGCCAGCAACGAACCCCAAGGGACAGGGTCCACCGGGGAGCTGTTTTTT. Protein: CASNEPQGTGSTGELFF.

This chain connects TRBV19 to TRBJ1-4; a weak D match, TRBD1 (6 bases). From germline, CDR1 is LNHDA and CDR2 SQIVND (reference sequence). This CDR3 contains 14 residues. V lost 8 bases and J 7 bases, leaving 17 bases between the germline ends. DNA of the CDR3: TGTGCCAGTGCGTTTATCGGGACACGTGAAAAACTGTTTTTT. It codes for CASAFIGTREKLFF. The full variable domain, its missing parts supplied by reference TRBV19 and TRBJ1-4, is DGGITQSPKYLFRKEGQNVTLSCEQNLNHDAMYWYRQDPGQGLRLIYYSQIVNDFQKGDIAEGYSVSREKKESFPLTVTSAQKNPTAFYLCASAFIGTREKLFFGSGTQLSVL.

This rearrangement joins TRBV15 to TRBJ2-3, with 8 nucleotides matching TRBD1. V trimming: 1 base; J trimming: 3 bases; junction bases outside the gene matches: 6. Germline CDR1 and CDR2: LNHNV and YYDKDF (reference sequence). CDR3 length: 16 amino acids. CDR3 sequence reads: CATSRGRTGLTDTQYF. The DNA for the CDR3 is TGTGCCACCAGCAGAGGGAGGACAGGGCTTACAGATACGCAGTATTTT.

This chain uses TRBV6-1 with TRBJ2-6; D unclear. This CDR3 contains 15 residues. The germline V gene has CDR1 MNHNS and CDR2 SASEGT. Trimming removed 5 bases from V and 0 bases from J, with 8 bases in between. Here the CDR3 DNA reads TGTGCCAGCAGTCTTGACATCTCTGGGGCCAACGTCCTGACTTTC. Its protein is CASSLDISGANVLTF.

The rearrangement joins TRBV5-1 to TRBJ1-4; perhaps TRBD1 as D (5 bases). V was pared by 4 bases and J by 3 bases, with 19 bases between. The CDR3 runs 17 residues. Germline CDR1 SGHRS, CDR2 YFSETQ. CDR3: CASSQDGGVVANEKLFF. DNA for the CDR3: TGCGCCAGCAGCCAGGATGGGGGGGTAGTCGCTAATGAAAAACTGTTTTTT.

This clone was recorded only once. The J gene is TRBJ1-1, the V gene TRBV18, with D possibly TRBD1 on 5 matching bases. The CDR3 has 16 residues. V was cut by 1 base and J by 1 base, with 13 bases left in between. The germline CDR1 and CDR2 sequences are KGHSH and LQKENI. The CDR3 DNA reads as TGTGCCAGCTCACCACTTCAGGGAAAGGGGAACACTGAAGCTTTCTTT. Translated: CASSPLQGKGNTEAFF.